What follows is one TCR beta chain and its context. TCRdb reprocessed the 5' RACE reads via MiXCR and lists one record per CDR3 protein. The sample holds roughly 620,000 distinct CDR3 sequences; 18% are singletons and the top ten take around 12%. V was cut by 5 bases and J by 5 bases, with 12 bases left in between. The CDR3 is made up of 13 amino acids. The record originates from a study of T-cell memory formation after mild COVID-19. The gene calls are TRBV12-3 or TRBV12-4 and TRBJ1-1; TRBD1 might be the D (6 bases). This clonotype was sampled from an adult woman who had mild COVID-19 (a few samples of this study predate the infection). Cell type and time point are not known. Sequenced: PBMCs or a T cell subset sorted from them (not recorded which). In DNA, the CDR3 is TGTGCCAGCAGTCCACAGGGACTTACTGAAGCTTTCTTT. Its protein is CASSPQGLTEAFF.